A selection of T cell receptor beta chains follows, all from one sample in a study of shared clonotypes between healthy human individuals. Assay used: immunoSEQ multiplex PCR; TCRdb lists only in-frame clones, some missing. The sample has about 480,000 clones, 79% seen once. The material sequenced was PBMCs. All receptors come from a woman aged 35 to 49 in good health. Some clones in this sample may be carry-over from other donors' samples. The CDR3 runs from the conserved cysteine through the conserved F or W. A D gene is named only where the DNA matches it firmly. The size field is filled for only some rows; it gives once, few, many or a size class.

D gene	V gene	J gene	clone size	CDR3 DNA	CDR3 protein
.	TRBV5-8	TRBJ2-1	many	TGTGCCAGCAGCTTGGGAGGCAATGAGCAGTTCTTC	CASSLGGNEQFF
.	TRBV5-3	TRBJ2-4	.	TGTGCCAGAAGCTTGCGGGGCCTCTTAGCCAAAAACATTCAGTACTTC	CARSLRGLLAKNIQYF
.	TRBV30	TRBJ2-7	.	TGTGCCTGGAGTGGGGGACACATGTTTTACGAGCAGTACTTC	CAWSGGHMFYEQYF
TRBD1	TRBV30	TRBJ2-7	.	TGTGCCTGGAGTGTAGCAGGGGGCGTCGACGAGCAGTACTTC	CAWSVAGGVDEQYF
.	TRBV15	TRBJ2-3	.	TGTGCCACCAGCAGTCGCCGATCGACTAGCACAGATACGCAGTATTTT	CATSSRRSTSTDTQYF
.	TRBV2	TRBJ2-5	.	TGTGCCAGCCGGTACCAAGAGACCCAGTACTTC	CASRYQETQYF
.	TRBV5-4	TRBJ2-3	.	TGTGCCAGCAGCAGCGTAGTAGCGGCTAAGGGAGATACGCAGTATTTT	CASSSVVAAKGDTQYF
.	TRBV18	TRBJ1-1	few	TGTGCCAGCTCACCGCTGGGGGAGCGAACTGAAGCTTTCTTT	CASSPLGERTEAFF
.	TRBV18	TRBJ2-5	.	TGTGCCAGCTCACCAGGGCGTTCTCAAGAGACCCAGTACTTC	CASSPGRSQETQYF
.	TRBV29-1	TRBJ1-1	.	TGCAGCGTTCGCAGAGGTGGCACTGAAGCTTTCTTT	CSVRRGGTEAFF
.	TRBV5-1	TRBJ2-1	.	TGCGCCAGCAGCTTGGCCCTCAACAATGAGCAGTTCTTC	CASSLALNNEQFF
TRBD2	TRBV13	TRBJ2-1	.	TGTGCCAGCAGCCTCTCCGGGACTAGCTTCAATGAGCAGTTCTTC	CASSLSGTSFNEQFF
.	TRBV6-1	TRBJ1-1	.	TGTGCCAGCAGGTTAGGAGTGGAAGCTTTCTTT	CASRLGVEAFF
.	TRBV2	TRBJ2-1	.	TGTGCCAGCAGTGAAGAAGCTAGCCACTACAATGAGCAGTTCTTC	CASSEEASHYNEQFF
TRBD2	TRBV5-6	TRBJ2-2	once	TGTGCCAGCAGCGAGGGACTAGCGGTCACCGGGGAGCTGTTTTTT	CASSEGLAVTGELFF
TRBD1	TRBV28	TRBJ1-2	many	TGTGCCAGCAGTCCGACAGGGGGCGTCTATGGCTACACCTTC	CASSPTGGVYGYTF
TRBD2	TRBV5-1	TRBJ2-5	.	TGCGCCAGCAGCTTGAGCCTAGCGGGAGTGGAGACCCAGTACTTC	CASSLSLAGVETQYF
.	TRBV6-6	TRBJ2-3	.	TGTGCCAGCAGTTACTCACCGCTTAGCACAGATACGCAGTATTTT	CASSYSPLSTDTQYF
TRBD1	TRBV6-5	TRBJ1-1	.	TGTGCCAGCAGTGGGGACAGGGGGGGTACTGAAGCTTTCTTT	CASSGDRGGTEAFF
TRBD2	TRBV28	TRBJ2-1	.	TGTGCCAGCAGTCCGGGACTAGCGGAACTCAATGAGCAGTTCTTC	CASSPGLAELNEQFF
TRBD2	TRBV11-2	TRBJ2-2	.	TGTGCCAGCAGCTTGGGACTAGCGAACACCGGGGAGCTGTTTTTT	CASSLGLANTGELFF
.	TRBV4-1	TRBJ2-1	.	TGCGCCAGCAGCCAGGTCGGCCTCTCGAGGAACAATGAGCAGTTCTTC	CASSQVGLSRNNEQFF
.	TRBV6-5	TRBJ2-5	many	TGTGCCAGCAGTTACAACTACCGGGCAGAAGAGACCCAGTACTTC	CASSYNYRAEETQYF
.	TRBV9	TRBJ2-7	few	TGTGCCAGCAGCCCATCGACAGCCTCCTACGAGCAGTACTTC	CASSPSTASYEQYF
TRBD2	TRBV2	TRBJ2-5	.	TGTGCCAGCAGCCCAATGGGGCTAGCGGGAGGCCAAGAGACCCAGTACTTC	CASSPMGLAGGQETQYF
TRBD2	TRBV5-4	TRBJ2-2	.	TGTGCCAGCAGCTTGGAGGATAGCGGGTCCACCGGGGAGCTGTTTTTT	CASSLEDSGSTGELFF
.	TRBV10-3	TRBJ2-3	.	TGTGCCAGTTTGGCGGGAAGCACAGATACGCAGTATTTT	CASLAGSTDTQYF
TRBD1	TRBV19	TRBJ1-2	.	TGTGCCAGTAGTACGGGACAGGGAGGATATGGCTACACCTTC	CASSTGQGGYGYTF
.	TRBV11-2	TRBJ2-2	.	TGTGCCAGCAGCTTACGCGGGAACACCGGGGAGCTGTTTTTT	CASSLRGNTGELFF
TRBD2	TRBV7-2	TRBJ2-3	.	TGTGCCAGCAGCCAAGCGGGGAGAAACACAGATACGCAGTATTTT	CASSQAGRNTDTQYF
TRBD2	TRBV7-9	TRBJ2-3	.	TGTGCCAGCAGCTTAGGACTAGCGAGATTCGATACGCAGTATTTT	CASSLGLARFDTQYF
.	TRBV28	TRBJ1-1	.	TGTGCCAGCAGCCATAGATCCGGGAACACTGAAGCTTTCTTT	CASSHRSGNTEAFF
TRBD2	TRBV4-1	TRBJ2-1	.	TGCGCCAGCAGCCAATCCAGCGGGGGTGCCCGCGGCGGCAATGAGCAGTTCTTC	CASSQSSGGARGGNEQFF
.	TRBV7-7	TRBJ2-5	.	TGTGCTAGCAGCTTAGATTTCGGTACAGGCGAGACCCAGTACTTC	CASSLDFGTGETQYF
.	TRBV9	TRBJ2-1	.	TGTGCCAGCAGCGTAGACGTCGGGGCCTACAATGAGCAGTTCTTC	CASSVDVGAYNEQFF
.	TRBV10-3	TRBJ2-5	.	TGTGCCATCAGTGAGTCGGTGGCAGTGGGGACCCAGTACTTC	CAISESVAVGTQYF
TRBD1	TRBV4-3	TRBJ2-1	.	TGCGCCAGCAGCCAAGGGGACAGGGGTCGGTTCTTC	CASSQGDRGRFF
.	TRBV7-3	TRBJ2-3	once	TGTGCCAGCAGCCCCGGGGGCGGGAGTGGGACGCAGTATTTT	CASSPGGGSGTQYF
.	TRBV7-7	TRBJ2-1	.	TGTGCTAGCAGCTTAGGGCTAGCCGCGTCTTACAATGAGCAGTTCTTC	CASSLGLAASYNEQFF
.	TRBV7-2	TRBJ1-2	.	TGTGCCAGCAGCTCTTACGGCTATGGCTACACCTTC	CASSSYGYGYTF
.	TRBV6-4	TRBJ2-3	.	TGTGCCAGCTCCGTCGACAGCACCCTTAGCACAGATACGCAGTATTTT	CASSVDSTLSTDTQYF
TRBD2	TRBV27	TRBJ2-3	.	TGTGCCAGCAGTCCTAGACTAGCGGGAGTTCAGGGTACGCAGTATTTT	CASSPRLAGVQGTQYF
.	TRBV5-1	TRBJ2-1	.	TGCGCCAGCAGCTTCCTTGGCTCCTACAATGAGCAGTTCTTC	CASSFLGSYNEQFF
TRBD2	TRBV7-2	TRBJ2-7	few	TGTGCCAGCAGCTTAGCCCCAACAAGGACTAGCGGGATACCCGAGCAGTACTTC	CASSLAPTRTSGIPEQYF
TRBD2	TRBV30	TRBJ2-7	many	TGTGCCTGGAGTAGGGGACTAGCGATATACGAGCAGTACTTC	CAWSRGLAIYEQYF
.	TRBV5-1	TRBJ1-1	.	TGCGCCAGCAGCTTGGGGGAGAACACTGAAGCTTTCTTT	CASSLGENTEAFF
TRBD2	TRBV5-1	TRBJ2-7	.	TGCGCCAGCTCCCCTGGACTAGCAGACTCCTACGAGCAGTACTTC	CASSPGLADSYEQYF
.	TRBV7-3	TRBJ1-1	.	TGTGCCAGCAGCTTAACTTTGTCGACAAGTAACACTGAAGCTTTCTTT	CASSLTLSTSNTEAFF
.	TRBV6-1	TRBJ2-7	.	TGTGCCAGCAAAATATCCGTGGGAACTTACGAGCAGTACTTC	CASKISVGTYEQYF
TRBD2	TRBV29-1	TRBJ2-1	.	TGCAGCGTTGGGGGACTAGACTACAATGAGCAGTTCTTC	CSVGGLDYNEQFF
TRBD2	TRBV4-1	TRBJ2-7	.	TGCGCCAGCAGCCAAGATTTGCGGGAGTACTACGAGCAGTACTTC	CASSQDLREYYEQYF
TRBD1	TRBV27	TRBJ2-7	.	TGTGCCAGCAGTCCGATGACAGGGTACGAGCAGTACTTC	CASSPMTGYEQYF
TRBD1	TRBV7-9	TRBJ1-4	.	TGTGCCAGCAGCTGGGACAGGGCTGCGGAAAAACTGTTTTTT	CASSWDRAAEKLFF
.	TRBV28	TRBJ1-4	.	TGTGCCAGCAGTTTCCCTGGGGTTGGCACTAATGAAAAACTGTTTTTT	CASSFPGVGTNEKLFF
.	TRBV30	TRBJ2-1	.	TGTGCCTGGAGTGTACCCCGACTAGATGAGCAGTTCTTC	CAWSVPRLDEQFF
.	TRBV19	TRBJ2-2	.	TGTGCCAGTAGAGCTAAGGCAGAGAACACCGGGGAGCTGTTTTTT	CASRAKAENTGELFF
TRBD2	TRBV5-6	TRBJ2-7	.	TGTGCCAGCAGCTACACACCAAGCTTTAGCGGGAGCTACGAGCAGTACTTC	CASSYTPSFSGSYEQYF